The present entry profiles one T cell receptor (beta chain) with its context. Its target is not known. The sample belongs to a study of cytomegalovirus exposure and HLA in healthy donors. General study results and limits: Roughly even sequencing depth across donors was the assumption behind the presence/absence analyses. More clonal expansion characterized HLA-associated TCR beta chains than equally common others in a later analysis.

Germline V gene lookup returns CDR1 SGHDT and CDR2 YYEEEE. This CDR3 is 14 amino acids long. Trimming cost V 2 bases and J 5 bases, with 13 bases left between them. PCR involved 60 Vbeta and 13 Jbeta primers. Sequencing used immunoSEQ multiplex PCR; TCRdb keeps in-frame clones, though not all of them. The sample lists 150,000 or so clones, over 60% occurring once. The specimen sequenced was PBMCs. The source is a woman between 40 and 50 years old in good health and CMV-seronegative. The chain combines TRBV5-6 with TRBJ1-2; D unclear. CDR3 DNA sequence: TGTGCCAGCAGCTTTGTCAGGTCTGTGTATGGCTACACCTTC. Translation gives CASSFVRSVYGYTF.